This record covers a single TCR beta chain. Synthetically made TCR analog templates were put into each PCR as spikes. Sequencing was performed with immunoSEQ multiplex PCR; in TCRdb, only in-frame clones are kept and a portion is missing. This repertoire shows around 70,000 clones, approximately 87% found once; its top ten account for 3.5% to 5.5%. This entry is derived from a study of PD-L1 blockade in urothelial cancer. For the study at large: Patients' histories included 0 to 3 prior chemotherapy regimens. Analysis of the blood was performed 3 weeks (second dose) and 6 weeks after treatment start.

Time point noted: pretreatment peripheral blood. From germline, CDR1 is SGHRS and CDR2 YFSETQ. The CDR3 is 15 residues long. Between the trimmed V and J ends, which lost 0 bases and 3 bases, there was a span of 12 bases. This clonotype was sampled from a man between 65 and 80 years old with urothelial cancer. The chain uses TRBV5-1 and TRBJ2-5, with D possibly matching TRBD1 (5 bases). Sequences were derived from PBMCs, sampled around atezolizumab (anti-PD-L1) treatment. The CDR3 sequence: CASSLEDRMEETQYF. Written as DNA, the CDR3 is TGCGCCAGCAGCTTGGAAGACAGAATGGAAGAGACCCAGTACTTC.